The rows below give T cell receptor beta chains drawn from one sample of a study of molecular identifiers for immune sequencing clone quantification. TCRdb re-called the PCR reads with MiXCR, one entry per CDR3 protein. The data hold under 800,000 distinct CDR3 sequences, with less than 30% observed a single time. The sequenced sample consisted of naive CD8+ T cells from blood, with Jurkat cell RNA spiked in. These receptors came from a human donor in good health. Some libraries in this study had Jurkat cell RNA spiked in. Both conserved end residues are part of each CDR3. The order of the fields is clone size, V gene, D gene, J gene, CDR3 protein, CDR3 DNA. D genes are given only for firm matches. Only part of the rows carry a size: once, few, many, or a class if the clone is expanded.

many	TRBV7-9	-	TRBJ2-2	CASSLAEYTGELFF	TGTGCCAGCAGCTTAGCAGAATACACCGGGGAGCTGTTTTTT
-	TRBV20-1	TRBD2	TRBJ2-5	CSATGLAEQETQYF	TGCAGTGCTACAGGACTAGCGGAACAAGAGACCCAGTACTTC
-	TRBV19	-	TRBJ1-1	CASSIEGQATEAFF	TGTGCCAGTAGTATCGAGGGGCAGGCCACTGAAGCTTTCTTT
-	TRBV20-1	-	TRBJ1-5	CSARDHDGFPKGNQPQHF	TGCAGTGCTAGAGATCACGACGGATTCCCCAAGGGGAATCAGCCCCAGCATTTT
few	TRBV7-9	-	TRBJ2-3	CASGLRPGYGPDTQYF	TGTGCCAGCGGCTTAAGGCCGGGGTATGGACCCGATACGCAGTATTTT
-	TRBV4-2	-	TRBJ1-2	CASSQEGGADGYTF	TGTGCCAGCAGCCAAGAGGGAGGGGCTGATGGCTACACCTTC
many	TRBV3-1	-	TRBJ1-3	CASRHTRGGSSGNTIYF	TGTGCCAGCAGACATACCCGCGGGGGCAGCTCTGGAAACACCATATATTTT
many	TRBV7-3	-	TRBJ2-2	CASSLMPKYDPGELFF	TGTGCCAGCAGCTTAATGCCTAAATACGATCCCGGGGAGCTGTTTTTT
-	TRBV7-9	TRBD1	TRBJ1-2	CASSPEGTAIYGYTF	TGTGCCAGCAGCCCCGAGGGGACAGCGATCTATGGCTACACCTTC
few	TRBV30	-	TRBJ2-7	CAWSLPGSYEQYF	TGTGCCTGGAGTCTCCCTGGCAGCTACGAGCAGTACTTC
many	TRBV6-5	-	TRBJ2-3	CASSYMSPRASDTQYF	TGTGCCAGCAGTTACATGTCCCCTCGTGCTTCAGATACGCAGTATTTT
few	TRBV19	-	TRBJ2-5	CASSIRDTEQETQYF	TGTGCCAGTAGTATAAGGGACACAGAGCAAGAGACCCAGTACTTC
many	TRBV7-2	-	TRBJ1-3	CASSLSDSGNTIYF	TGTGCCAGCAGCTTATCAGACTCTGGAAACACCATATATTTT
-	TRBV18	-	TRBJ2-2	CASSPEEGTAEELFF	TGTGCCAGCTCGCCTGAGGAGGGTACGGCCGAGGAGCTGTTTTTT
-	TRBV5-1	-	TRBJ1-1	CASSLFQFGAEAFF	TGCGCCAGCAGCTTGTTTCAGTTTGGCGCTGAAGCTTTCTTT
few	TRBV27	-	TRBJ1-5	CASSNLGFNQPQHF	TGTGCCAGCAGCAACCTAGGCTTCAATCAGCCCCAGCATTTT